This T cell receptor (beta chain) was captured by sequencing in a study of cytomegalovirus exposure and HLA in healthy donors. A multiplex PCR was run with 60 Vbeta primers and 13 Jbeta primers. The protocol was immunoSEQ multiplex PCR, while the TCRdb copy is restricted to in-frame clones and leaves out a portion. This table holds approximately 160,000 clones, roughly four fifths found once. Germline lookup yields CDR1 MRHNA and CDR2 SNTAGT. V lost 4 bases, J lost 8 bases, and 8 bases stayed unmatched. This CDR3 comprises 15 residues. Study conclusions and caveats: The study recorded fewer than 200 TCR beta chains that were cytomegalovirus-associated.

This clone came up a few times. Its antigen is as yet unknown. The sequencing input was PBMCs. The sequence was obtained from a man younger than 35 in good health and CMV-seronegative. V is TRBV6-4 and J is TRBJ2-1; TRBD2 agrees at 10 bases. The CDR3, as DNA: TGTGCCAGCAGTGTGGCTAGCGGGAGTTCCGATGAGCAGTTCTTC. Protein product: CASSVASGSSDEQFF.